What follows describes a single T cell receptor beta chain. This sample was taken from a study of read filtering for tumor transcriptome and immune sequencing. Study-level background: Transcriptome libraries were built from DNase-treated RNA.

The CDR3 length is 12 residues. Germline lookup yields CDR1 SQVTM and CDR2 ANQGSEA. V lost 4 bases and J lost 4; bases outside the gene matches: 2. The library was built from roughly 400 ng RNA with molecular barcoded adaptors for alpha/delta and beta/gamma chains. MiXCR, run by TCRdb on the reads, gives a single entry per CDR3 protein. The top ten clones hold under 40% of a sample with over 45,000 distinct CDR3 sequences, less than 20% of them seen once. Sampling of bone marrow took place during active disease in every patient. The clonotype comes from a donor aged 40 or older with multiple myeloma. The chain has TRBV29-1 and TRBJ2-5; TRBD1 aligns across 8 bases. Sequences were obtained from a population of CD138-negative cells sorted from bone marrow. DNA of the CDR3: TGCAGCGTTGGGACAGGGAGAGAGACCCAGTACTTC. It yields the protein CSVGTGRETQYF.